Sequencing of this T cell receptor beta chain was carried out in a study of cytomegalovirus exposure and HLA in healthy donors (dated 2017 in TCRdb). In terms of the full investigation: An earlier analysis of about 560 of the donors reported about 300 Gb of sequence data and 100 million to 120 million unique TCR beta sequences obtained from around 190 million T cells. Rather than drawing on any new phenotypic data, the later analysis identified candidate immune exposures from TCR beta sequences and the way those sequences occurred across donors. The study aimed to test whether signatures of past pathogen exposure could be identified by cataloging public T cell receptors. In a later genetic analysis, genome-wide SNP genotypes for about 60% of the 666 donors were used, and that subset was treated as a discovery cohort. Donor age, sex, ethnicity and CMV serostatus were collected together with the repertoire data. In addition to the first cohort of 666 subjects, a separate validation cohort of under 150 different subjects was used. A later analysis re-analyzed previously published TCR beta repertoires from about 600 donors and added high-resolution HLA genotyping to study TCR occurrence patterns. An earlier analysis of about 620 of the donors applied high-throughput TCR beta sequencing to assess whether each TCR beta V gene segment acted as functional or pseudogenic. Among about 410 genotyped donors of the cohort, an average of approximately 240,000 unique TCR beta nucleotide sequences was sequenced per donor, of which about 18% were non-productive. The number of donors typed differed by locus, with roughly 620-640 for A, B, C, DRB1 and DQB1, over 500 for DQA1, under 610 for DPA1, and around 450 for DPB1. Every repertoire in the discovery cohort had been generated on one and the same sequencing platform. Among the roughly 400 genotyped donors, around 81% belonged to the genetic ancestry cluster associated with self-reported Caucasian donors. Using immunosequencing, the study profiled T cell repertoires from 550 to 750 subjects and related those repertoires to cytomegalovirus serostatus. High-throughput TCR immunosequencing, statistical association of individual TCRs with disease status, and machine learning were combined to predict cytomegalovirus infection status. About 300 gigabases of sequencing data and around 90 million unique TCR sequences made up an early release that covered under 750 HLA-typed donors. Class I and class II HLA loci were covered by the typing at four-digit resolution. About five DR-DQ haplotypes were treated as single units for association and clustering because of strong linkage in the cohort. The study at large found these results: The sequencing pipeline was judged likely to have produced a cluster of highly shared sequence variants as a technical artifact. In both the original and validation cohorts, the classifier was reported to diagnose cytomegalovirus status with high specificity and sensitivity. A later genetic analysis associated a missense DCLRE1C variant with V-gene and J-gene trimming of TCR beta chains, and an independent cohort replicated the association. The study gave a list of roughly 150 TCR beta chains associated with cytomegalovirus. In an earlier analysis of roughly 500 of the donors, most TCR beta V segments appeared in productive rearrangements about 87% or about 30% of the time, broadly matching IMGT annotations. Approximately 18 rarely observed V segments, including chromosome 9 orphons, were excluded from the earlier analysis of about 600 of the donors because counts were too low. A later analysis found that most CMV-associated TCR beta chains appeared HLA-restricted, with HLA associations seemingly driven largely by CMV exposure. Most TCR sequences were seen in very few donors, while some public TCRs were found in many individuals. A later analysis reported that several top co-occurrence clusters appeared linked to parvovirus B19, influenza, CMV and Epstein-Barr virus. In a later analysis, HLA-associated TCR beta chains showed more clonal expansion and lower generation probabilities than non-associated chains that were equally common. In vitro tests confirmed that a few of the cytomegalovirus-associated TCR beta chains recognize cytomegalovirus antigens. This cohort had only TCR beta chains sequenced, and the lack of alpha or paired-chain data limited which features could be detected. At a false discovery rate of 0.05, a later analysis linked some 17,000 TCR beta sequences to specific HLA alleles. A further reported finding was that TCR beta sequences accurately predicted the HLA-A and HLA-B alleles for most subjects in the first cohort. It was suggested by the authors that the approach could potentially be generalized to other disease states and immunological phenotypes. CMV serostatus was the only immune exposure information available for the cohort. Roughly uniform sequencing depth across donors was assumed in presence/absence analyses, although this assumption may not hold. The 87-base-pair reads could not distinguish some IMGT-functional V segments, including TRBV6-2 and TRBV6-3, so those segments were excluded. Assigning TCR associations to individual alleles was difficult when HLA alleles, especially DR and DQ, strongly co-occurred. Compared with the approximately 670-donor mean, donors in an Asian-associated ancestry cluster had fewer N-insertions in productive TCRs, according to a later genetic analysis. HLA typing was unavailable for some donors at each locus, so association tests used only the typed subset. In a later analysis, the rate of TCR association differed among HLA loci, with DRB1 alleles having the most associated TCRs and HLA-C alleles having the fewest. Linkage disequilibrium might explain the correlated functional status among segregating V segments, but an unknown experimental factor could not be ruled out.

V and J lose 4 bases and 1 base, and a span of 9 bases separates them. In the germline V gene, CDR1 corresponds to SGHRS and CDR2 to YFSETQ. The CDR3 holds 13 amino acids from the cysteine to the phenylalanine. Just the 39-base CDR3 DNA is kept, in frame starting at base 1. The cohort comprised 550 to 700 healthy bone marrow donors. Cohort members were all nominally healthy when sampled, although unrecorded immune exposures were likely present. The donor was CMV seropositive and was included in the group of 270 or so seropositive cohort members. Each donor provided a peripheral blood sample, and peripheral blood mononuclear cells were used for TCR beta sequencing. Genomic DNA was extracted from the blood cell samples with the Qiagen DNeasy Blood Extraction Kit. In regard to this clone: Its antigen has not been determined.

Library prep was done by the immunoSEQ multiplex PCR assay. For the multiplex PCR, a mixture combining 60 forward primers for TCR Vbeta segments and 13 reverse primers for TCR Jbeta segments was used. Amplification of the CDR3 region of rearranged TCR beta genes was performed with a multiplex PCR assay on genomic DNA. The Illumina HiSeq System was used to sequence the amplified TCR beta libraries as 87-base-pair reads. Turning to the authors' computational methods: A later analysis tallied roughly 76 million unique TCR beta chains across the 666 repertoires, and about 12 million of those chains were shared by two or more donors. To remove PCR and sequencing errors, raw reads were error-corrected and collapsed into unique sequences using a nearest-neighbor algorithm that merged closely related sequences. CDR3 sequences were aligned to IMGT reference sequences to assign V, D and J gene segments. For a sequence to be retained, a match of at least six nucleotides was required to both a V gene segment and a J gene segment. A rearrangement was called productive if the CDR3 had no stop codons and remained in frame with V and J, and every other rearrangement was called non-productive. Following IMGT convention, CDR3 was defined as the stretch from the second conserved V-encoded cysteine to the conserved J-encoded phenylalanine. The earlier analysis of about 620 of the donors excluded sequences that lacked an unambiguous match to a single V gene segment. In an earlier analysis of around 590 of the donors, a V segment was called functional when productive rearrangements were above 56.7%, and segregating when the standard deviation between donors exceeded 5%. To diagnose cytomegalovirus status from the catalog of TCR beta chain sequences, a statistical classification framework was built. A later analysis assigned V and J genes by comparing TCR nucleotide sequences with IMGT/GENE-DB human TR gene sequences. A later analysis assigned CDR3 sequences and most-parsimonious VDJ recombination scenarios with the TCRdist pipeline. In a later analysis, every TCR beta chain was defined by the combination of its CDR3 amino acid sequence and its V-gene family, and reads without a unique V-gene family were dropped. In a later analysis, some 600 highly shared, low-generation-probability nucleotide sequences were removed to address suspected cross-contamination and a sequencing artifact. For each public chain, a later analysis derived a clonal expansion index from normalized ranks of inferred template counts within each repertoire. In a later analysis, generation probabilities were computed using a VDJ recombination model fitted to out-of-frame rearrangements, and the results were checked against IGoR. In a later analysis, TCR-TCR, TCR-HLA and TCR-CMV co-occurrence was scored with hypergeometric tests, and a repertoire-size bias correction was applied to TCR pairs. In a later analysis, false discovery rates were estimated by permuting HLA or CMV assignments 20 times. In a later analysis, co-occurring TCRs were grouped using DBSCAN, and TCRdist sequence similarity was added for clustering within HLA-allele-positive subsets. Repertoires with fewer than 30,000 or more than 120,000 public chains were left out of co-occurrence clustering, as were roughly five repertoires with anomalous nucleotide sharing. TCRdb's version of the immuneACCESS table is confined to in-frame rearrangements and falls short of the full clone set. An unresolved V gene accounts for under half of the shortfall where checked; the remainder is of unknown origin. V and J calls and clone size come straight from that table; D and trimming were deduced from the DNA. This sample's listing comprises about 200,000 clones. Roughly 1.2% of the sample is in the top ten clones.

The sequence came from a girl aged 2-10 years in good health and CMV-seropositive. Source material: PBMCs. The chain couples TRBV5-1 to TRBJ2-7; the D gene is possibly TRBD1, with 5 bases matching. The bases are TGCGCCAGCAGCCTGCAGGGTTCCTACGAGCAGTACTTC. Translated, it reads CASSLQGSYEQYF.